Included here is one T cell receptor beta chain sequence, with context. Its specific antigen is unknown. Within one base of it there is no much larger clone, and no base qualities were kept. The CDR3 runs 12 residues from the cysteine to the phenylalanine. Solely the CDR3 DNA is kept, with 36 bases framed from the first base. Taken from the germline V gene, the CDR1 and CDR2 loops are MDHEN and SYDVKM. Deletion took 5 bases off V and 1 base off J, with a span of 5 bases between the germline ends. This specimen belongs to a study of CD8 T cells in Susac syndrome (dated by TCRdb to the late 2010s). Background on the whole study: The study used repertoire sequencing to test whether antigen drove CD8+ T cell activation and differentiation in Susac syndrome. Overall study results and their limits: The number of individuals in the TCR sequencing and HLA analysis was acknowledged as relatively small.

RNA was extracted using the RNeasy kit, and roughly 0.45 to 1 ug of the RNA was reverse transcribed with random hexamers. The immunoSEQ multiplex PCR assay, which covers 54 Vbeta and 13 Jbeta segments, was used to amplify TCR beta CDR3 regions. PCR amplification bias was corrected using a synthetic template baseline for primer optimization and computational correction. The authors processed their data as follows. Reads were annotated to V, D and J genes according to IMGT and were analyzed with immunoSEQ Analyzer, with only productive sequences retained. Clonality was computed as one minus Shannon entropy normalized by log2 of the number of productive unique sequences. For each patient and control, public and private clones were evaluated within the 100 most prevalent clones. Clones were defined as Susac-specific if absent from the healthy and MS cohorts, from more than 900 published viral clones and from other ImmuneACCESS disease sequences. Using fastp at Q25 and MiXCR, TCRdb reprocessed the public reads and kept productive beta chains. Each entry merges the rows of one CDR3 protein and shows their most common DNA and genes. TCRdb, rather than the study authors, made the V and J calls. The sample has 300,000 or so distinct CDR3 sequences on record, 92% of them singletons. The ten largest account for over 0.05% of the sample.

Peripheral blood CD8+ and CD4+ T cells from healthy donors, Susac syndrome patients and multiple sclerosis patients were profiled using high-throughput TCR beta sequencing. Treatment-naive patients with stable or active relapsing-remitting disease fulfilling revised McDonald criteria were used as multiple sclerosis controls. Bulk CD8+ and CD4+ T cells were purified by magnetic negative isolation, while CD8+ TEMRA cells were enriched using FACS. Blood was collected in EDTA tubes and processed within 24 hours, with PBMCs isolated through density gradient centrifugation. PBMCs intended for TCR sequencing were frozen in liquid nitrogen and were later thawed in a 37 degrees C water bath. The sorted or isolated CD4+, CD8+ and CD8+ TEMRA cells had a purity of 90% or higher.

The chain uses TRBV28 and TRBJ1-1, with the D gene call left open. The clonotype comes from a human donor with multiple sclerosis. The sequencing sample was made of CD4+ T cells from PBMCs. The DNA is TGTGCCAGCAGTGGCCCGAACACTGAAGCTTTCTTT. It encodes CASSGPNTEAFF.